The 7 T cell receptor beta chains in this list originate from one sample, sequenced in a study of cytomegalovirus exposure and HLA in healthy donors. The PCR used 60 Vbeta and 13 Jbeta primers. TCRdb's copy holds only in-frame clones and misses some; the assay was immunoSEQ multiplex PCR. Of approximately 76,000 clones listed, around 79% are singletons. Sequenced input: PBMCs. The receptor source for this set is a man aged 25 to 45 in good health and CMV-seronegative.

This clone was seen a handful of times. V and J are TRBV7-9 and TRBJ2-5; 10 bases fit TRBD2. Unmatched junction bases numbered 5, after V lost 5 bases and J lost 5 bases. The CDR3 totals 14 residues. Germline-derived CDR1 and CDR2 are SEHNR and FQNEAQ (reference sequence). CDR3 sequence (DNA): TGTGCCAGCAGCAGAGCGGGAGGGGGGGAGACCCAGTACTTC. Protein: CASSRAGGGETQYF.

On this clone: Germline and junction disagree at one end, which may indicate a read error. CDR3 DNA sequence: TGTGCCACCAGTTCGCGCCGGAGCAACTACGAGCAGTACTTC. Translation: CATSSRRSNYEQYF. The rearrangement uses TRBV27 and TRBJ2-7, with D hard to call. Germline loops: CDR1 MNHEY, CDR2 SMNVEV (reference sequence). This CDR3 comprises 14 residues.

The chain combines TRBV29-1 with TRBJ2-1; 13 nucleotides line up with TRBD2. The V segment lost 5 bases and the J segment 13 bases; nucleotides outside the gene matches: 17. Germline V gene data show CDR1 as SQVTM and CDR2 as ANQGSEA. This CDR3 comprises 16 residues. The CDR3 is CSVLMGLAGRTCFQFF. The CDR3 DNA follows: TGCAGCGTTCTTATGGGACTAGCGGGAAGGACCTGTTTCCAGTTCTTC.

The V gene is TRBV30, the J gene TRBJ1-3; unclear D gene. CDR3 size: 13 residues. Trimming left V 2 bases short and J 3 bases short, with 8 bases between. Germline values: CDR1 GTSNPN, CDR2 SVGIG (reference sequence). As DNA, the CDR3 is TGTGCCTGGAGTACGGGGAATGGAAACACCATATATTTT. This translates into CAWSTGNGNTIYF.

The gene calls are TRBV28 and TRBJ1-2, with 7 bases aligning to TRBD1. V lost 7 bases to trimming and J lost 7 bases; unmatched junction nucleotides: 6. The CDR3 sequence is 12 residues long. Germline CDR1 MDHEN, CDR2 SYDVKM. The CDR3 loop is CASTRQGGGYTF. Written as DNA, the CDR3 is TGTGCCAGCACGAGACAGGGAGGTGGCTACACCTTC.

The rearrangement uses TRBV14 and TRBJ2-6; D not resolved. The CDR3 is 17 amino acids. CDR1 and CDR2 (germline): SGHDN, FVKESK. Trimming cost V 3 bases and J 2 bases, with 14 bases left between them. Here the CDR3 reads CASSHSTMLAGANVLTF. The CDR3 coding sequence is TGTGCCAGCAGCCATTCCACAATGCTCGCTGGGGCCAACGTCCTGACTTTC.

Turning to this clone: Germline is not matched at one junction end, which may reflect a read error. In the same sample, other DNA sequences code for this CDR3. CDR3 protein: CSSSPRGTEAFF. The CDR3 DNA reads TGTTCCAGCAGCCCCCGAGGGACTGAAGCTTTCTTT. This rearrangement joins TRBV7-9 to TRBJ1-1; the D is unclear. Germline V gene data show CDR1 as SEHNR and CDR2 as FQNEAQ (reference sequence). The CDR3 has 12 amino acids.